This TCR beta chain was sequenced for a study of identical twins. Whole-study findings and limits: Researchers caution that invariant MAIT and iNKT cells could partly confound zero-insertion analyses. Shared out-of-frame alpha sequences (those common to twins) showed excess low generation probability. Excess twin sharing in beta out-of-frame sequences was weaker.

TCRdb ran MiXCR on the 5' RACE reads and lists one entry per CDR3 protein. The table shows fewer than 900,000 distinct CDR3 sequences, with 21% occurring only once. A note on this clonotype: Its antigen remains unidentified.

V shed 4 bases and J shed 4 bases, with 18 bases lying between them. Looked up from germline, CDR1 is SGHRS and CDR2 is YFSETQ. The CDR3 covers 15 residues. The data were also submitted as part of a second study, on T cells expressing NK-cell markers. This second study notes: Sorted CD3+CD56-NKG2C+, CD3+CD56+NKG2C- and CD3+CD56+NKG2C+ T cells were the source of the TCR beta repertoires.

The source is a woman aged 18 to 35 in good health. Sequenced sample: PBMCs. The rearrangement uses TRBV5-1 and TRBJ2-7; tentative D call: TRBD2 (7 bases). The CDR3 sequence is CASSPLLGGRYEQYF. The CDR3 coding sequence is TGCGCCAGCAGCCCTTTACTGGGGGGGCGGTACGAGCAGTACTTC.